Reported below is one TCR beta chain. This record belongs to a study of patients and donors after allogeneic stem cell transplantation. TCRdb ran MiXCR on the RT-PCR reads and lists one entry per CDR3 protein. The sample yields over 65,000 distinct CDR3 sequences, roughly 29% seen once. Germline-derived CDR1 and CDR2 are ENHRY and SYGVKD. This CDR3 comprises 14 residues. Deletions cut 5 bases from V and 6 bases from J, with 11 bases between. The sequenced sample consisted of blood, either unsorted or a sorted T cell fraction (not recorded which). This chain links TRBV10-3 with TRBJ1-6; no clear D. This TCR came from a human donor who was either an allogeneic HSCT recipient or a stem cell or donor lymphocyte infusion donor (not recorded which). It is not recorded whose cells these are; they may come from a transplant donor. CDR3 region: CAISKHTANSPLHF. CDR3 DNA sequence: TGTGCCATCAGTAAGCACACCGCTAATTCACCCCTCCACTTT.